The 22 T cell receptor beta chains given below trace back to one sample, sequenced in a study of cytomegalovirus exposure and HLA in healthy donors. The table came from immunoSEQ multiplex PCR; TCRdb's copy has only in-frame clones and leaves some out. The sample has some 270,000 clones; 70% to 90% are singletons. Material for sequencing was PBMCs. The receptors shown here come from a woman aged 18-35 years in good health and CMV-seronegative.

This clone was counted once. The J gene is TRBJ2-3, the V gene TRBV5-1; 10 bases match TRBD2. J gave up 2 bases and V 7 bases, and 7 bases lay outside the gene matches. The CDR3 consists of 15 residues. The germline gives CDR1 SGHRS, CDR2 YFSETQ. Written as DNA, the CDR3 is TGCGCCAGCCAACCTCTAGCGGGAGCCACAGATACGCAGTATTTT. Translation gives CASQPLAGATDTQYF.

The rearrangement joins TRBV7-9 to TRBJ1-5, with 8 bases that match TRBD1. J was trimmed by 1 base and V by 4 bases; bases with no gene match: 9. CDR3 length: 17 amino acids. Germline V lookup: CDR1 SEHNR, CDR2 FQNEAQ (reference sequence). DNA for the CDR3: TGTGCCAGCAGCTACTCCCGGACAGGGAACAGCAATCAGCCCCAGCATTTT. Protein: CASSYSRTGNSNQPQHF.

This chain links TRBV11-2 with TRBJ1-1; D ambiguous. The V end lost 5 bases, the J end lost 0 bases, and 13 bases lay between the germline ends. CDR3 length: 15 residues. Looked up from germline, CDR1 is SGHAT and CDR2 is FQNNGV. DNA for the CDR3: TGTGCCAGCAGCGGGCGCGTGAGGGTGAACACTGAAGCTTTCTTT. Amino acid sequence: CASSGRVRVNTEAFF. Based on the CDR3 plus reference TRBV11-2 and TRBJ1-1, the full variable domain is EAGVAQSPRYKIIEKRQSVAFWCNPISGHATLYWYQQILGQGPKLLIQFQNNGVVDDSQLPKDRFSAERLKGVDSTLKIQPAKLEDSAVYLCASSGRVRVNTEAFFGQGTRLTVV.

The chain carries TRBV5-1 and TRBJ1-2; perhaps TRBD1 as D (6 bases). Germline V gene lookup returns CDR1 SGHRS and CDR2 YFSETQ. V lost 3 bases, J lost 6 bases, and 24 bases lay in between. The CDR3 runs 17 residues. The CDR3 region is CASSWSTGTKGRDGYTF. In DNA, the CDR3 is TGCGCCAGCAGCTGGTCAACCGGGACAAAAGGAAGAGATGGCTACACCTTC. Full variable domain (rest looked up from reference TRBV5-1 and TRBJ1-2): KAGVTQTPRYLIKTRGQQVTLSCSPISGHRSVSWYQQTPGQGLQFLFEYFSETQRNKGNFPGRFSGRQFSNSRSEMNVSTLELGDSALYLCASSWSTGTKGRDGYTFGSGTRLTVV.

The chain uses TRBV15 and TRBJ1-2, with 8 bases lining up with TRBD1. Germline CDR1 and CDR2: LNHNV and YYDKDF (reference sequence). V lost 8 bases and J lost 0; bases outside the gene matches: 11. The CDR3 is made up of 16 amino acids. The DNA of the CDR3 is TGTGCCACCCGGCAGGGGGCCGTTTTAGCTAACTATGGCTACACCTTC. It translates to CATRQGAVLANYGYTF.

The CDR3 sequence is CASSQEWTGVYEQYF. The DNA for the CDR3 is TGTGCCAGCAGCCAAGAGTGGACAGGGGTCTACGAGCAGTACTTC. The rearrangement joins TRBV4-2 to TRBJ2-7, with 9 bases matching TRBD1. After removal of 0 bases from V and 3 bases from J, the junction contained 3 bases not matched to a gene. Looked up from germline, CDR1 is LGHNA and CDR2 is YNFKEQ. The CDR3 length is 15 residues.

The chain employs TRBV5-4 and TRBJ2-7, with D possibly being TRBD1 (6 bases). In germline, CDR1 is SGHNT, CDR2 YYREEE (reference sequence). CDR3 length: 15 residues. Trimming cost V 4 bases and J 3 bases, with 17 bases left between them. The CDR3 coding sequence is TGTGCCAGCAGCCCAGACCGGGACATAGGCTACGAGCAGTACTTC. It encodes CASSPDRDIGYEQYF.

The V call is TRBV28, the J call TRBJ1-5; D is unclear. Germline V CDR1 and CDR2: MDHEN, SYDVKM. V lost 6 bases and J lost 4, with 13 bases in between. This CDR3 region has 14 residues. The CDR3 spells CASSSTAVNQPQHF. In nucleotides, the CDR3 is TGTGCCAGCAGCTCCACAGCCGTTAATCAGCCCCAGCATTTT.

The chain couples TRBV6-1 to TRBJ2-7, with 8 nucleotides matching TRBD1. Germline V lookup: CDR1 MNHNS, CDR2 SASEGT. The CDR3 sequence is 14 residues long. The V segment lost 7 bases and the J segment 1 base; nucleotides outside the gene matches: 6. The CDR3 DNA follows: TGTGCCAGCATCGACAGGGGATCTTCCTACGAGCAGTACTTC. Translating gives CASIDRGSSYEQYF.

The chain uses TRBV27 and TRBJ2-3, with TRBD2 identical over 10 bases. Germline CDR1 reads MNHEY; CDR2 reads SMNVEV (reference sequence). J was trimmed by 4 bases and V by 4 bases; bases with no gene match: 11. The CDR3 runs to 17 residues. CDR3 sequence reads: CASSCLTGLAFPDTQYF. CDR3 nucleotide sequence: TGTGCCAGCAGTTGCCTAACGGGACTAGCGTTTCCAGATACGCAGTATTTT.

The chain employs TRBV6-5 and TRBJ1-5, with D perhaps TRBD1 (6 bases). This CDR3 has 15 residues. Trimming stripped 0 bases from V and 7 bases from J, with 13 bases between. Germline V gene sequence: CDR1 MNHEY, CDR2 SVGAGI. CDR3 sequence: CASSYSYRALQPQHF. The CDR3 coding sequence is TGTGCCAGCAGTTACTCGTACAGGGCATTGCAGCCCCAGCATTTT.

This chain connects TRBV5-1 to TRBJ1-5; 9 bases line up with TRBD1. J gave up 6 bases and V 5 bases, and 9 bases lay outside the gene matches. Germline V gene sequence: CDR1 SGHRS, CDR2 YFSETQ. CDR3 length: 15 residues. Here the CDR3 reads CASRPGQGESQPQHF. The CDR3 nucleotides read TGCGCCAGCAGGCCGGGACAGGGAGAAAGTCAGCCCCAGCATTTT.

The gene calls are TRBV9 and TRBJ2-3; 8 nucleotides agree with TRBD2. J lost 4 bases, V lost 1 base, and 11 bases had no gene match. Germline V lookup: CDR1 SGDLS, CDR2 YYNGEE. The length of the CDR3 is 17 residues. CDR3 in DNA: TGTGCCAGCAGCGTATACGGGAGCGGGGGAGGTTCAGATACGCAGTATTTT. Translated: CASSVYGSGGGSDTQYF.

CDR3 bases: TGTGCCAGTAGTATCCCTTCCCCGGCAGGGTCAGATACGCAGTATTTT. The encoded protein is CASSIPSPAGSDTQYF. The chain links TRBV19 to TRBJ2-3, with D possibly being TRBD1 (5 bases). This CDR3 has 16 amino acids. V was trimmed by 3 bases and J by 4 bases, leaving 17 bases between them. Germline V lookup: CDR1 LNHDA, CDR2 SQIVND (reference sequence). Full variable domain (outside the CDR3, taken from reference TRBV19 and TRBJ2-3): DGGITQSPKYLFRKEGQNVTLSCEQNLNHDAMYWYRQDPGQGLRLIYYSQIVNDFQKGDIAEGYSVSREKKESFPLTVTSAQKNPTAFYLCASSIPSPAGSDTQYFGPGTRLTVL.

The chain joins TRBV9 to TRBJ1-4; 11 nucleotides agree with TRBD1. This CDR3 is 15 amino acids long. Trimming at V came to 2 bases and at J to 8 bases, leaving 5 bases not matched to a gene. Germline assignment: CDR1 SGDLS and CDR2 YYNGEE. CDR3 amino acids: CASSVTGTGGEKLFF. As DNA, the CDR3 is TGTGCCAGCAGCGTCACCGGGACAGGGGGAGAAAAACTGTTTTTT.

The CDR3 reads CASSLPGQGGTGEQYF. The CDR3 DNA reads TGTGCCAGCAGCCTCCCAGGACAGGGGGGGACTGGCGAGCAGTACTTC. The chain combines TRBV5-4 with TRBJ2-7, with 10 nucleotides matching TRBD1. V gave up 4 bases and J gave up 6 bases; unmatched junction bases: 13. In germline, CDR1 is SGHNT, CDR2 YYREEE (reference sequence). The CDR3 is 16 amino acids.

V usage is TRBV30 and J usage is TRBJ2-1; D perhaps matches TRBD1 (5 bases). CDR1 is GTSNPN, CDR2 SVGIG, per germline (reference sequence). This CDR3 spans 12 amino acids. The V gene lost 0 bases and the J gene lost 6 bases, with 6 bases spanning the gap. In DNA, the CDR3 is TGTGCCTGGAGTGTAGGGGCCAATGAGCAGTTCTTC. As protein: CAWSVGANEQFF.

V is TRBV7-9 and J is TRBJ2-7, with 7 bases lining up with TRBD2. V lost 5 bases and J lost 7; bases outside the gene matches: 11. There are 14 residues in the CDR3. Germline V lookup: CDR1 SEHNR, CDR2 FQNEAQ (reference sequence). This CDR3 is CASSLSGKGPEQYF. In DNA form, the CDR3 reads TGTGCCAGCAGCCTCAGCGGGAAGGGCCCGGAGCAGTACTTC.

The chain employs TRBV6-6 and TRBJ1-3, with D uncertain. Germline V gene sequence: CDR1 MNHNY, CDR2 SVGAGI (reference sequence). This CDR3 is 14 amino acids long. Trimming shortened V by 6 bases and J by 1 base, and 10 bases separated the two germline ends. CDR3 sequence reads: CASRGRGSGNTIYF. The CDR3 DNA is TGTGCCAGCAGGGGCCGGGGTTCTGGAAACACCATATATTTT.

The chain combines TRBV11-2 with TRBJ2-3; 8 bases align to TRBD1. Germline CDR1 SGHAT, CDR2 FQNNGV. CDR3 length equals 14 residues. The ends lost 6 bases at V and 6 bases at J; junction bases unmatched: 8. As DNA, the CDR3 is TGTGCCAGCAGAAGGACAGGGTTAGGGGATACGCAGTATTTT. This encodes CASRRTGLGDTQYF.

This sequence joins TRBV6-5 and TRBJ2-1, with TRBD2 as a possible D gene (5 bases). V was trimmed by 0 bases and J by 9 bases, leaving 9 bases between them. The CDR3 length is 13 residues. Germline CDR1 reads MNHEY; CDR2 reads SVGAGI. The CDR3 coding sequence is TGTGCCAGCAGTTACTCGAGAGGGAGTGAGCAGTTCTTC. Encoded protein: CASSYSRGSEQFF.

The CDR3 DNA is TGTGCCAGCAGTGAGGCCGGGAGGGGGACTGAAGCTTTCTTT. Its translation: CASSEAGRGTEAFF. V usage is TRBV6-1 and J usage is TRBJ1-1; possible D gene TRBD1, 6 bases. Germline V gives CDR1 MNHNS, CDR2 SASEGT. The CDR3 has 14 amino acids. Trimming left V 3 bases short and J 5 bases short, with 13 bases between.